One and the same sample provided the 28 T cell receptor beta chains below, sequenced in a study of graft-versus-host responses after intestinal transplantation. For these TCRs, the target antigens are not known. Clones were read by immunoSEQ multiplex PCR, and TCRdb kept only the in-frame ones, dropping some. This table holds about 78,000 clones, nearly 90% found once. The sample in question was unstimulated CD8+ T cells sorted from spleen or lymph node cells, obtained before transplant. These TCRs come from a human donor who was the organ donor for an intestinal transplant.

CDR3 residues: CASSFLTGGSADTQYF. In DNA, the CDR3 is TGTGCCAGCAGTTTCCTTACGGGGGGCTCTGCAGATACGCAGTATTTT. The genes are TRBV28 and TRBJ2-3, with D possibly being TRBD2 (7 bases). Germline loops: CDR1 MDHEN, CDR2 SYDVKM. V dropped 3 bases and J dropped 4 bases, with 17 bases sitting between them. The CDR3 covers 16 residues.

This chain links TRBV4-1 with TRBJ2-2, with 8 bases aligning to TRBD2. The CDR3 is made up of 16 amino acids. V shed 2 bases and J 5 bases; nucleotides not matched to a gene: 7. The germline gives CDR1 MGHRA, CDR2 YSYEKL. The CDR3 nucleotides are TGCGCCAGCAGCCAATATAGCGGGGAGAATACCGGGGAGCTGTTTTTT. This codes for CASSQYSGENTGELFF.

V is TRBV25-1 and J is TRBJ1-2, with unresolved D. The CDR3 totals 13 residues. Trimming took off 1 base at V and 4 bases at J, with 7 bases between the two ends. CDR1 and CDR2 from the germline V gene are MGHDK and SYGVNS. Here the CDR3 DNA reads TGTGCCAGCAGTGAATTGGGGAGCTATGGCTACACCTTC. The encoded protein is CASSELGSYGYTF.

This clone has a single count. The rearrangement uses TRBV13 and TRBJ1-2, with 7 bases identical to TRBD1. The germline gives CDR1 PRHDT, CDR2 FYEKMQ (reference sequence). The CDR3 contains 13 residues. V shed 5 bases, J shed 8 bases, and the junction held 8 bases outside the gene matches. CDR3 sequence (DNA): TGTGCCAGCAGCGGAGGACAGGCGGAGGGCTACACCTTC. It is translated as CASSGGQAEGYTF.

The chain combines TRBV6-5 with TRBJ1-5, with 10 bases lining up with TRBD1. V lost 4 bases, J lost 9 bases, and 12 bases stayed unmatched. The CDR3 extends over 16 amino acids. Germline V gene data show CDR1 as MNHEY and CDR2 as SVGAGI. The CDR3 reads CASSSETGGWGGPQHF. CDR3 nucleotide sequence: TGTGCCAGCAGTTCAGAGACAGGGGGCTGGGGTGGGCCCCAGCATTTT.

DNA for the CDR3: TGCGCCAGCAGCTTGGCCCCCCGGGGGAGGGCAGATACGCAGTATTTT. Protein sequence: CASSLAPRGRADTQYF. The V call is TRBV5-1, the J call TRBJ2-3, with 7 positions matching TRBD2. Germline trimming cut 0 bases from V and 4 bases from J; bases unmatched to any gene: 8. The CDR3 sequence is 16 residues long. Germline V gene data show CDR1 as SGHRS and CDR2 as YFSETQ.

The V call is TRBV11-1, the J call TRBJ2-1; 10 positions match TRBD2. Trimming removed 8 bases from V and 5 bases from J; junction bases left unmatched: 6. This CDR3 has 14 amino acids. The germline V gene has CDR1 SGHAT and CDR2 FQDESV (reference sequence). The DNA of the CDR3 is TGTGCCAGCGGCGGGGGACTAGCGAACAATGAGCAGTTCTTC. Translated, it gives CASGGGLANNEQFF.

The chain has TRBV11-2 and TRBJ2-7; 8 nucleotides align to TRBD2. The CDR3 runs 14 residues. Trimming cost V 0 bases and J 3 bases; bases outside gene matches: 1. Germline CDR1 and CDR2: SGHAT and FQNNGV. Here the CDR3 DNA reads TGTGCCAGCAGCTTAGAAGCGGGGGTCTACGAGCAGTACGTC. Translating gives CASSLEAGVYEQYV.

The V call is TRBV6-4, the J call TRBJ2-7, with D perhaps matching TRBD2 (5 bases). Germline CDR1 MRHNA, CDR2 SNTAGT. The V and J ends lost 10 bases and 1 base respectively, with 17 bases between them. This CDR3 region has 14 residues. CDR3 in amino acids: CATPRVGGSYEQYV. In nucleotides, the CDR3 is TGTGCCACCCCCCGGGTAGGAGGTTCCTACGAGCAGTACGTC.

The gene calls are TRBV15 and TRBJ2-7; TRBD1 matches 12 bases. Per germline, CDR1 LNHNV and CDR2 YYDKDF (reference sequence). Trimming cost V 1 base and J 2 bases; bases outside gene matches: 3. The CDR3 sequence is 16 residues long. The CDR3 bases are TGTGCCACCAGCAGAGCCGGGACAGGGGGCCCCTACGAGCAGTACGTC. Its protein product is CATSRAGTGGPYEQYV.

CDR3 amino acids: CASSQAGVRSYNSPLHF. CDR3 DNA: TGCGCCAGCAGCCAAGCAGGGGTTCGCTCCTATAATTCACCCCTCCACTTT. The chain uses TRBV4-1 and TRBJ1-6, with D perhaps TRBD1 (6 bases). This CDR3 spans 17 amino acids. V was trimmed by 1 base and J by 0 bases, leaving 10 bases between them. The germline CDR1 and CDR2 sequences are MGHRA and YSYEKL.

V and J are TRBV15 and TRBJ2-5; D might be TRBD2 (6 bases). In germline, CDR1 is LNHNV, CDR2 YYDKDF (reference sequence). This CDR3 is 18 amino acids long. The V gene lost 0 bases and the J gene lost 7 bases, with 24 bases spanning the gap. The CDR3 DNA is TGTGCCACCAGCAGAGATCCCCCGGGAGATCAAGAAGAGGGGACCCAGTACTTC. It codes for CATSRDPPGDQEEGTQYF.

The V and J genes are TRBV5-4 and TRBJ2-1; TRBD2 matches at 13 bases. This CDR3 has 17 amino acids. V lost 5 bases, J lost 6 bases, and 11 bases stayed unmatched. Germline V gene data show CDR1 as SGHNT and CDR2 as YYREEE (reference sequence). For the CDR3, the DNA is TGTGCCAGCAGATCGACTAGCGGGGGGCATGTCGGCAATGAGCAGTTCTTC. Translated, it gives CASRSTSGGHVGNEQFF.

The chain joins TRBV4-2 to TRBJ2-1; 8 bases are shared with TRBD2. With 0 bases clipped from V and 8 bases from J, the junction kept 15 bases outside the gene matches. Germline assignment: CDR1 LGHNA and CDR2 YNFKEQ. The CDR3 is 18 residues long. The CDR3 bases are TGTGCCAGCAGCCAAGATCGGCCCCAAATCGGGGGGGCCGATGAGCAGTTCTTC. Translation: CASSQDRPQIGGADEQFF.

The chain has TRBV5-4 and TRBJ2-1; 8 bases are a match to TRBD2. Germline V gives CDR1 SGHNT, CDR2 YYREEE (reference sequence). Trimming removed 3 bases from V and 3 bases from J; junction bases left unmatched: 8. CDR3 length equals 16 residues. The CDR3 loop reads CASSWGTGGLYNEQFF. The CDR3 coding sequence is TGTGCCAGCAGCTGGGGCACGGGGGGGCTCTACAATGAGCAGTTCTTC.

The rearrangement joins TRBV27 to TRBJ2-1, with 7 bases fitting TRBD1. Germline V lookup: CDR1 MNHEY, CDR2 SMNVEV (reference sequence). The CDR3 length is 14 residues. Germline trimming cut 9 bases from V and 7 bases from J; bases unmatched to any gene: 12. CDR3 loop: CASGLQGSGNEQFF. In DNA form, the CDR3 reads TGTGCCAGTGGGTTACAGGGGTCGGGGAATGAGCAGTTCTTC.

With respect to this clone: The junction differs from germline at one of its ends, possibly a read error. The chain links TRBV7-7 to TRBJ2-5, with TRBD1 matching over 8 bases. CDR3 length: 19 amino acids. Germline CDR1 and CDR2: SSHAT and FNYEAQ (reference sequence). The CDR3 sequence is CASNAGTGTSKKVGETQYF. CDR3 DNA sequence: TGTGCTAGCAACGCCGGGACAGGAACATCAAAAAAGGTCGGAGAGACCCAGTACTTC.

The chain links TRBV28 to TRBJ1-3; 8 bases fit TRBD1. The V gene end was trimmed by 7 bases and the J gene end by 4 bases; junction bases not matched to a gene: 6. Germline CDR1 reads MDHEN; CDR2 reads SYDVKM. This CDR3 has 14 residues. The CDR3 DNA reads TGTGCCAGCACCCTGACAGGGGTGGGAAACACCATATATTTT. Translation: CASTLTGVGNTIYF.

The chain joins TRBV6-5 to TRBJ2-5; 7 bases agree with TRBD1. Trimming cost V 7 bases and J 7 bases; bases outside gene matches: 3. Germline lookup yields CDR1 MNHEY and CDR2 SVGAGI. The CDR3 has 11 residues. DNA of the CDR3: TGTGCCAGCACTCGGGACAGGACCCAGTACTTC. This gives the protein CASTRDRTQYF.

This clone was observed a few times. One junction end does not reproduce the germline sequence, and a read error may be involved. At the DNA level, this CDR3 is encoded by other sequences in the same sample as well. The genes are TRBV4-1 and TRBJ2-1, with a possible D match to TRBD1 (6 bases). The CDR3 loop spans 16 amino acids. Looked up from germline, CDR1 is MGHRA and CDR2 is YSYEKL. CDR3: CASSQVLQGSYNEQFF. The CDR3 DNA follows: TGTGCCAGCAGCCAAGTTCTGCAGGGGTCCTACAATGAGCAGTTCTTC.

A single count supports this clone. The rearrangement uses TRBV2 and TRBJ2-2, with 10 nucleotides matching TRBD1. Trimming removed 8 bases from V and 5 bases from J; junction bases left unmatched: 8. The CDR3 sequence is 15 residues long. CDR1 and CDR2 (germline): SNHLY, FYNNEI. CDR3 protein: CASLQLDRGTGELFF. CDR3 DNA: TGTGCCAGCCTACAGTTGGACAGGGGGACCGGGGAGCTGTTTTTT.

The gene calls are TRBV5-8 and TRBJ2-3, with 9 positions matching TRBD1. The length of the CDR3 is 15 residues. Looked up from germline, CDR1 is SGHTS and CDR2 is YDEGEE. Germline trimming cut 3 bases from V and 3 bases from J; bases unmatched to any gene: 5. CDR3 in amino acids: CASSSTGGLTDTQYF. CDR3 DNA: TGTGCCAGCAGCTCAACAGGGGGCCTTACAGATACGCAGTATTTT.

The V gene is TRBV27, the J gene TRBJ2-2; D might be TRBD1 (8 bases). The CDR3 spans 12 residues. V lost 10 bases and J 6 bases, leaving 12 bases between the germline ends. The germline V gene has CDR1 MNHEY and CDR2 SMNVEV (reference sequence). The CDR3 sequence is CATTGGAGELFF. The DNA for the CDR3 is TGTGCCACCACAGGGGGGGCCGGGGAGCTGTTTTTT.

This clone was detected once. The V gene is TRBV6-6, the J gene TRBJ2-5; 11 bases agree with TRBD2. Germline V gives CDR1 MNHNY, CDR2 SVGAGI (reference sequence). V shed 2 bases and J 5 bases; nucleotides not matched to a gene: 7. The CDR3 sequence is 16 residues long. DNA of the CDR3: TGTGCCAGCAGTTACGGGGCTAGCGGGGGGATGGAGACCCAGTACTTC. Translating gives CASSYGASGGMETQYF.

This chain links TRBV6-1 with TRBJ2-1; no clear D. This CDR3 comprises 13 residues. CDR1 MNHNS and CDR2 SASEGT come from the germline V gene. V was clipped by 4 bases and J by 3 bases, with 7 bases between them. CDR3 DNA sequence: TGTGCCAGCAGTGCGGTCGGCTACAATGAGCAGTTCTTC. Its protein product is CASSAVGYNEQFF.

This clone was detected a few times. The V call is TRBV15, the J call TRBJ2-3; TRBD1 is a possible D gene (6 bases). The length of the CDR3 is 15 residues. The V end was cut by 6 bases, the J end by 1 base, with 14 bases between. Per germline, CDR1 LNHNV and CDR2 YYDKDF (reference sequence). CDR3 DNA: TGTGCCACCAGAAGACAGGTCTTTCGCACAGATACGCAGTATTTT. Translation: CATRRQVFRTDTQYF.

This clone was seen a few times. The rearrangement uses TRBV7-9 and TRBJ1-1, with D uncertain. V was trimmed by 1 base and J by 6 bases, leaving 6 bases between them. CDR1 and CDR2 from the germline V gene are SEHNR and FQNEAQ (reference sequence). This CDR3 is built from 12 residues. For the CDR3, the DNA is TGTGCCAGCAGCTTAGGGACTTCTGAAGCTTTCTTT. Translated: CASSLGTSEAFF.

The gene calls are TRBV27 and TRBJ2-1; 7 nucleotides match TRBD1. The V segment lost 6 bases and the J segment 0 bases; nucleotides outside the gene matches: 5. Germline V gives CDR1 MNHEY, CDR2 SMNVEV (reference sequence). The CDR3 is made up of 15 amino acids. The CDR3: CASRTGASSYNEQFF. In nucleotides, the CDR3 is TGTGCCAGCAGAACAGGGGCAAGCTCCTACAATGAGCAGTTCTTC.